The 15 T cell receptor beta chains in this list originate from one sample, sequenced in a study of early T cells in non-severe SARS-CoV-2 infection. TCRdb reprocessed the 5' RACE reads with MiXCR, giving one entry per CDR3 protein. The data hold roughly 49,000 distinct CDR3 sequences, with roughly 4.5% observed a single time. Sequencing used whole blood. The source is an adult who was a healthcare worker with PCR-confirmed SARS-CoV-2 infection or an uninfected control (not recorded which).

The sample holds a few counts of this clonotype. This chain links TRBV20-1 with TRBJ1-2, with 9 bases fitting TRBD1. Trimming took 5 bases from V and 4 from J; bases not matched to a gene: 8. The germline gives CDR1 DFQATT, CDR2 SNEGSKA (reference sequence). The CDR3 spans 14 residues. CDR3 region: CSASGQGTSYGYTF. CDR3 coding DNA: TGCAGTGCTTCCGGACAGGGGACTAGCTATGGCTACACCTTC.

This clonotype was seen repeatedly, ten times or more. The rearrangement joins TRBV20-1 to TRBJ1-5; 10 bases match TRBD1. V dropped 1 base and J dropped 0; count of bases not matched to a gene: 9. This CDR3 region has 18 residues. Germline CDR1 reads DFQATT; CDR2 reads SNEGSKA (reference sequence). CDR3 in DNA: TGCAGTGCTAGAGTGGGGACAGGGGATCCGATTAGCAATCAGCCCCAGCATTTT. As protein: CSARVGTGDPISNQPQHF.

This clonotype was seen at least ten times. J is TRBJ2-3 and V is TRBV12-5, with 9 nucleotides matching TRBD1. CDR1 LGHNT and CDR2 FRNRAP come from the germline V gene. Unmatched junction bases numbered 18, after V lost 2 bases and J lost 0 bases. The CDR3 is 21 amino acids. CDR3 sequence: CASGLPSGDRVKDSSTDTQYF. DNA of the CDR3: TGTGCTAGTGGTTTGCCCAGCGGGGACAGGGTCAAAGACTCTAGCACAGATACGCAGTATTTT.

The chain combines TRBV5-1 with TRBJ2-7; unclear D gene. The CDR3 length is 13 residues. Germline values: CDR1 SGHRS, CDR2 YFSETQ. V shed 5 bases and J shed 0 bases, with 9 bases lying between them. CDR3 region: CASSEVSSYEQYF. The CDR3 nucleotides read TGCGCCAGCAGTGAAGTCAGCTCCTACGAGCAGTACTTC.

This clonotype has a count of ten or more. The chain uses TRBV16 and TRBJ1-1, with 11 positions matching TRBD1. CDR1 KGHSY and CDR2 FQNENV come from the germline V gene. This CDR3 is 15 amino acids long. V lost 3 bases to trimming and J lost 6 bases; unmatched junction nucleotides: 6. The CDR3 nucleotides read TGTGCCAGCAGCCACCTCGGACAGGGGGCGTCTGAAGCTTTCTTT. Residues: CASSHLGQGASEAFF.

This clonotype was seen at least ten times. The chain links TRBV3-1 to TRBJ1-2; D is unresolved. Trimming removed 3 bases at V and 0 bases at J, with 8 bases between. The length of the CDR3 is 14 residues. From germline, CDR1 is LGHDT and CDR2 YNNKEL (reference sequence). The CDR3 here is CASSHLDTNYGYTF. CDR3 DNA: TGTGCCAGCAGCCATCTAGATACTAACTATGGCTACACCTTC. Combining the CDR3 with reference TRBV3-1 and TRBJ1-2 gives the whole variable domain DTAVSQTPKYLVTQMGNDKSIKCEQNLGHDTMYWYKQDSKKFLKIMFSYNNKELIINETVPNRFSPKSPDKAHLNLHINSLELGDSAVYFCASSHLDTNYGYTFGSGTRLTVV.

This clonotype was found many times. The CDR3 DNA reads TGCGCCAGCAGGGCCGGACAGGGGGCTAACAATGAGCAGTTCTTC. Translation gives CASRAGQGANNEQFF. This chain uses TRBV5-1 with TRBJ2-1; the match to TRBD1 covers 11 bases. Germline V gives CDR1 SGHRS, CDR2 YFSETQ. The V segment lost 5 bases and the J segment 5 bases; nucleotides outside the gene matches: 6. The CDR3 has 15 residues.

This clonotype appeared many times. The chain recombines TRBV5-6 with TRBJ1-6; D uncertain. Trimming stripped 4 bases from V and 6 bases from J, with 8 bases between. The CDR3 has 13 amino acids. CDR1 SGHDT and CDR2 YYEEEE come from the germline V gene. The CDR3 region has the DNA TGTGCCAGCAGCAGGACGGCTAATTCACCCCTCCACTTT. Translation gives CASSRTANSPLHF.

There are a few counts of this clonotype. V gene TRBV6-5 combines with J gene TRBJ2-3; 7 positions match TRBD2. V dropped 7 bases and J dropped 0; count of bases not matched to a gene: 1. This CDR3 comprises 13 residues. CDR1 and CDR2 (germline): MNHEY, SVGAGI. The CDR3 region is CASTGGSTDTQYF. The CDR3, as DNA: TGTGCCAGCACGGGGGGTAGCACAGATACGCAGTATTTT.

As DNA, the CDR3 is TGTGCCAGCAGCCGGACCGGACAGGGTACCGGGGAGCTGTTTTTT. Translation gives CASSRTGQGTGELFF. This chain uses TRBV7-6 with TRBJ2-2; 8 bases line up with TRBD1. Germline CDR1 and CDR2: SGHVS and FNYEAQ. The CDR3 loop spans 15 amino acids. Germline trimming cut 5 bases from V and 5 bases from J; bases unmatched to any gene: 7.

This clonotype was seen a few times. The chain carries TRBV29-1 and TRBJ1-2; TRBD1 might be the D (6 bases). Germline V lookup: CDR1 SQVTM, CDR2 ANQGSEA. V was clipped by 6 bases and J by 6 bases, with 20 bases between them. The CDR3 sequence is 14 residues long. DNA for the CDR3: TGCAGCGTGCCCCGGCTACAGGGTGAGAATGGCTACACCTTC. Translation gives CSVPRLQGENGYTF.

Notes on this clonotype: This may be a read error, as it is one base from a much larger clone. The chain uses TRBV29-1 and TRBJ2-1; D remains unclear. Germline-derived CDR1 and CDR2 are SQVTM and ANQGSEA. The V end lost 7 bases, the J end lost 3 bases, and 16 bases lay between the germline ends. This CDR3 contains 14 residues. CDR3 nucleotide sequence: TGCAGCGCCGACACAAGGGCCAGCTACAATGAGCAGTTCTTC. Its translation: CSADTRASYNEQFF.

About this clonotype: Just one base apart from a much larger clone, this may be a read error. The V call is TRBV7-2, the J call TRBJ2-6; D is uncertain. The V gene lost 5 bases and the J gene lost 4 bases, with 9 bases spanning the gap. There are 14 residues in the CDR3. Germline CDR1 and CDR2: SGHTA and FQGNSA. CDR3 in DNA: TGTGCCAGCAGCATGGCAACAGGGGCCAACGTCCTGACTTTC. It specifies CASSMATGANVLTF.

This clonotype has a count of ten or more. V is TRBV20-1 and J is TRBJ2-7; 8 nucleotides align to TRBD1. V lost 6 bases, J lost 0 bases, and 7 bases stayed unmatched. CDR1 DFQATT and CDR2 SNEGSKA come from the germline V gene (reference sequence). The CDR3 spans 14 residues. CDR3 amino acids: CSASTGGSSYEQYF. As DNA, the CDR3 is TGCAGTGCATCAACAGGGGGGAGCTCCTACGAGCAGTACTTC.

This clonotype was seen ten or more times. This chain joins TRBV6-6 and TRBJ2-1; D is tentatively TRBD1 or TRBD2 (5 bases each). V was shortened by 2 bases and J by 4 bases, with 9 bases between the two germline ends. Germline V CDR1 and CDR2: MNHNY, SVGAGI (reference sequence). The CDR3 is 14 residues long. CDR3 bases: TGTGCCAGCAGTTACCGGGACCAATACAATGAGCAGTTCTTC. This codes for CASSYRDQYNEQFF.